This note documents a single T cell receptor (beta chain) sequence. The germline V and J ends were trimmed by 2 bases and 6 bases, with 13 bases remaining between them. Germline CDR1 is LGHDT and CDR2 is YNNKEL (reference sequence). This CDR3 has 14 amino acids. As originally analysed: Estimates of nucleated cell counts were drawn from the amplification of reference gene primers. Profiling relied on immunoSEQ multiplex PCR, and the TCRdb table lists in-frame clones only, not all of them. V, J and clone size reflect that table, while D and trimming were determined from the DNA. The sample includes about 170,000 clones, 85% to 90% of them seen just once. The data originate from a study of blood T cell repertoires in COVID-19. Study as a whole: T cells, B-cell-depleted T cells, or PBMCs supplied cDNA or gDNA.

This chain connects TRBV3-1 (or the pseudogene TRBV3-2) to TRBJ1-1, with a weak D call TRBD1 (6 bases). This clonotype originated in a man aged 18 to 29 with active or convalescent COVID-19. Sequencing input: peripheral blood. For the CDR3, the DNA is TGTGCCAGCAGCCAACAGGGGTTCTTTCCTGAAGCTTTCTTT. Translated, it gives CASSQQGFFPEAFF.